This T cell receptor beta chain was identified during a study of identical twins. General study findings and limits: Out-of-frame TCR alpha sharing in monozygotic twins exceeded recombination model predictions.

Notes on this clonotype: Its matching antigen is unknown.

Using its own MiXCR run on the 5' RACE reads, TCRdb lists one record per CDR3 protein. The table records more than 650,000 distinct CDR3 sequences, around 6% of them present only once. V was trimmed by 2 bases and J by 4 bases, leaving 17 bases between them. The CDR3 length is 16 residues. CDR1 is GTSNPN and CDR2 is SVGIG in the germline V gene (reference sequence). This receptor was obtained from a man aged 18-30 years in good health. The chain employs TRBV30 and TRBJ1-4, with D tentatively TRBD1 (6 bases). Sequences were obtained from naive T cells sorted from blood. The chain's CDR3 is CAWSKGVARSNEKLFF. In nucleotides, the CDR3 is TGTGCCTGGAGTAAGGGGGTGGCCAGGAGTAATGAAAAACTGTTTTTT.